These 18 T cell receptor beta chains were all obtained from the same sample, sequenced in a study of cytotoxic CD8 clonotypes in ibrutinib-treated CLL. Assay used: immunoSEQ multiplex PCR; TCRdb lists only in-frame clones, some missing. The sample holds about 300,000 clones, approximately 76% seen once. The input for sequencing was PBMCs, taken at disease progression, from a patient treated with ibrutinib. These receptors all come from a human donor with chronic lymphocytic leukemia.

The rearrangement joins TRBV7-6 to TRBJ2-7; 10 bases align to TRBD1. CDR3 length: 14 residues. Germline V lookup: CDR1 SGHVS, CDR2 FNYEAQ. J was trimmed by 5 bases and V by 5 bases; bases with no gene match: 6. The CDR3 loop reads CASSPDDRGHEQYF. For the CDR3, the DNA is TGTGCCAGCAGCCCAGACGACAGGGGGCACGAGCAGTACTTC. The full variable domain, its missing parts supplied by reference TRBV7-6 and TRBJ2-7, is GAGVSQSPRYKVTKRGQDVALRCDPISGHVSLYWYRQALGQGPEFLTYFNYEAQQDKSGLPNDRFSAERPEGSISTLTIQRTEQRDSAMYRCASSPDDRGHEQYFGPGTRLTVT.

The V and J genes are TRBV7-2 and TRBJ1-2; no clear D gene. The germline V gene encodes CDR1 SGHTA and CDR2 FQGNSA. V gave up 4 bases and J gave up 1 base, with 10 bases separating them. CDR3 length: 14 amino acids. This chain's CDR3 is CASSSFPGNYGYTF. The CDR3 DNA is TGTGCCAGCAGCTCCTTCCCCGGTAACTATGGCTACACCTTC.

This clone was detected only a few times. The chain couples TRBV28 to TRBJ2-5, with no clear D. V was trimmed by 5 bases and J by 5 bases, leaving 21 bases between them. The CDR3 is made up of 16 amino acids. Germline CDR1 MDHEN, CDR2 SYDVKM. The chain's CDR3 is CASSGWRQRAGETQYF. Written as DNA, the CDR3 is TGTGCCAGCAGTGGCTGGCGGCAAAGGGCTGGGGAGACCCAGTACTTC.

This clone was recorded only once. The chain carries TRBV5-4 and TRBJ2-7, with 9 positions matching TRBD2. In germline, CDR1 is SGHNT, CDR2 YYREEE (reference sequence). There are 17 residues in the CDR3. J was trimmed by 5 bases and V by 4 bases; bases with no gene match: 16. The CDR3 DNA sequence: TGTGCCAGCAGCACCCGACGGGCTAGCGGGGTCCGGAACGAGCAGTACTTC. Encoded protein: CASSTRRASGVRNEQYF. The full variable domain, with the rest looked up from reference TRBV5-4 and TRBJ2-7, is ETGVTQSPTHLIKTRGQQVTLRCSSQSGHNTVSWYQQALGQGPQFIFQYYREEENGRGNFPPRFSGLQFPNYSSELNVNALELDDSALYLCASSTRRASGVRNEQYFGPGTRLTVT.

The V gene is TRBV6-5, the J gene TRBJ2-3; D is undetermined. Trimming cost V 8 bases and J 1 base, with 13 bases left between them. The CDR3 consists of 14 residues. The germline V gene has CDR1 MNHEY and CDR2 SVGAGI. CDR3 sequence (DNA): TGTGCCAGCGGGGTCCTAGGAGGCACAGATACGCAGTATTTT. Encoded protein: CASGVLGGTDTQYF.

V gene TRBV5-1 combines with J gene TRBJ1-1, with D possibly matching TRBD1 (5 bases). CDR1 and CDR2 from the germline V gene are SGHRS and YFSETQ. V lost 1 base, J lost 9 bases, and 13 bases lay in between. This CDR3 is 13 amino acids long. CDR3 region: CASSLPGTQKAFF. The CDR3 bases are TGCGCCAGCAGCTTGCCGGGGACCCAAAAAGCTTTCTTT.

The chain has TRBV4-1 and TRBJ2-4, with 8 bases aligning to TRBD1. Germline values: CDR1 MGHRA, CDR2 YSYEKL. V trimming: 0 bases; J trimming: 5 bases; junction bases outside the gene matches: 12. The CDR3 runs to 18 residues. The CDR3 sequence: CASSQDRRAGGIQNIQYF. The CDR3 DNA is TGCGCCAGCAGCCAAGATAGGAGGGCAGGGGGCATCCAAAACATTCAGTACTTC.

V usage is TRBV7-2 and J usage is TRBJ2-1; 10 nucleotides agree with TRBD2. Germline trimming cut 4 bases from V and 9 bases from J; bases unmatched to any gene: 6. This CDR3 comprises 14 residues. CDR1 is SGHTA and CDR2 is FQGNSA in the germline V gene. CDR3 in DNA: TGTGCCAGCAGCTCAGGGGGACTAGCGAGTGAGCAGTTCTTC. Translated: CASSSGGLASEQFF.

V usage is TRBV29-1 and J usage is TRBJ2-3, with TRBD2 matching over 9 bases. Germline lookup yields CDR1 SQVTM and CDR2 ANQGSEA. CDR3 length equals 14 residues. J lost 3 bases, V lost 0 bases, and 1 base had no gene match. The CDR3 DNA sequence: TGCAGCGTTGAAGAAGCGGGAGGTACAGATACGCAGTATTTT. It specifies CSVEEAGGTDTQYF.

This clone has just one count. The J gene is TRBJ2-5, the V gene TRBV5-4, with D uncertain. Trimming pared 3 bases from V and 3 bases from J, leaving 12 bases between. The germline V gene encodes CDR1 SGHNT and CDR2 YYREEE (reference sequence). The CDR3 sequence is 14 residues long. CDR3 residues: CASSSAAAEETQYF. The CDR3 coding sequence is TGTGCCAGCAGCTCGGCGGCGGCCGAAGAGACCCAGTACTTC.

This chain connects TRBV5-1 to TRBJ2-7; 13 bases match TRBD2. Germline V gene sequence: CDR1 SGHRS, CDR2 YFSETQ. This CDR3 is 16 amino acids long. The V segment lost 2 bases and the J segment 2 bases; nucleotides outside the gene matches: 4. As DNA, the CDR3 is TGCGCCAGCAGCTTTCGGACTAGCGGGAGAGCCTACGAGCAGTACTTC. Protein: CASSFRTSGRAYEQYF.

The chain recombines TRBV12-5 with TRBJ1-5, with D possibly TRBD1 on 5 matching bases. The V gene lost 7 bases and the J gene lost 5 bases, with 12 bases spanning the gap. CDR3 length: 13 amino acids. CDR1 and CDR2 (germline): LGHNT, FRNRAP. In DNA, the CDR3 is TGTGCTAGTGCCCTGGAGGGGTATCAGCCCCAGCATTTT. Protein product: CASALEGYQPQHF. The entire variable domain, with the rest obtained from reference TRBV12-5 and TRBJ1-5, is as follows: DARVTQTPRHKVTEMGQEVTMRCQPILGHNTVFWYRQTMMQGLELLAYFRNRAPLDDSGMPKDRFSAEMPDATLATLKIQPSEPRDSAVYFCASALEGYQPQHFGDGTRLSIL.

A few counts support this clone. In DNA, the CDR3 is TGTGCCAGCAGATGGACTAGCGGGGACTCCTACGAGCAGTACTTC. It codes for CASRWTSGDSYEQYF. J is TRBJ2-7 and V is TRBV4-2, with 12 bases identical to TRBD2. Trimming cost V 6 bases and J 0 bases; bases outside gene matches: 3. The CDR3 covers 15 residues. Germline CDR1 LGHNA, CDR2 YNFKEQ.

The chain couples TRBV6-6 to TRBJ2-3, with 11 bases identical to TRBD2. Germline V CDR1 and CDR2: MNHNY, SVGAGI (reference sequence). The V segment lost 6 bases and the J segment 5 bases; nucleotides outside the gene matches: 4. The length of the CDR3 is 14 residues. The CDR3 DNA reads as TGTGCCAGCAGCAATAGCGGGAGGGGAGATACGCAGTATTTT. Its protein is CASSNSGRGDTQYF.

In nucleotides, the CDR3 is TGCGCCAGCAGCCCGCTCCAGGGGATTCCCCCTCACGAGCAGTACTTC. Translated, it gives CASSPLQGIPPHEQYF. The chain links TRBV5-1 to TRBJ2-7; tentative D call: TRBD1 (6 bases). Germline loops: CDR1 SGHRS, CDR2 YFSETQ. V was clipped by 4 bases and J by 5 bases, with 22 bases between them. The CDR3 loop spans 16 amino acids.

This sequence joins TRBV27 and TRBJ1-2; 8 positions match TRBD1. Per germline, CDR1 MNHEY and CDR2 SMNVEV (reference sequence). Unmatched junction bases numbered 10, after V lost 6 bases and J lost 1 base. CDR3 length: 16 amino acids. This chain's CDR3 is CASRDRGQPFNYGYTF. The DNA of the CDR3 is TGTGCCAGCAGAGACAGGGGACAACCATTTAACTATGGCTACACCTTC.

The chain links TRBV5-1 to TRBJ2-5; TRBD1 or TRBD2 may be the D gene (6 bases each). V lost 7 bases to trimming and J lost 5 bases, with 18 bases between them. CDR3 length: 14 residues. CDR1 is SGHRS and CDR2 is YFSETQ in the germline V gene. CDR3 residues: CASEMTGGAETQYF. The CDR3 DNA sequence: TGCGCCAGCGAAATGACCGGGGGCGCCGAGACCCAGTACTTC.

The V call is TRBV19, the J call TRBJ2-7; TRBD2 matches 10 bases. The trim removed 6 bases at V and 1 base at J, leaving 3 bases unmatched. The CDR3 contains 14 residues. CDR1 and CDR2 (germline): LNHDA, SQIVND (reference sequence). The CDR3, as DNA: TGTGCCAGTAGGGCTAGCGGGAGTTCCTACGAGCAGTACTTC. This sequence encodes CASRASGSSYEQYF.